Each of the 24 T cell receptor beta chains below was sequenced from the same sample in a study of T-cell memory formation after mild COVID-19 (dated by TCRdb to the early 2020s). The library was obtained by 5' RACE. Sequenced on an Illumina NovaSeq 6000. TCRdb reworked the public reads: Q25 trimming with fastp, MiXCR clone assembly, productive beta chains retained. Rows matching on CDR3 protein sequence are summarized as one entry with the most common DNA and genes. This sample lists some 120,000 distinct CDR3 sequences; about a sixth were detected once. The ten biggest clones cover 5.2% of the sample. The sequenced material came from PBMCs or a T cell subset sorted from them (not recorded which). These receptors were obtained from a man aged 18 to 29 who had mild COVID-19 (a few samples of this study predate the infection). The sample titles of this study are shuffled in the database, so cell type and time point are left out; the donor was told from shared clones.

This clonotype was observed a handful of times. J is TRBJ1-2 and V is TRBV27; D not certain. Germline values: CDR1 MNHEY, CDR2 SMNVEV (reference sequence). The V end lost 8 bases, the J end lost 2 bases, and 9 bases lay between the germline ends. The length of the CDR3 is 12 residues. CDR3 sequence: CASAGRNYGYTF. CDR3 coding DNA: TGTGCCAGCGCCGGACGGAACTATGGCTACACCTTC.

The chain links TRBV2 to TRBJ2-3, with D perhaps assigned TRBD1 or TRBD2 (6 bases each). V was clipped by 9 bases and J by 2 bases, with 12 bases between them. The CDR3 length is 13 residues. Germline CDR1 reads SNHLY; CDR2 reads FYNNEI. CDR3 amino acids: CASEWGATDTQYF. The CDR3 coding sequence is TGTGCCAGTGAATGGGGGGCCACAGATACGCAGTATTTT.

This clonotype was detected many times. The J gene is TRBJ2-1, the V gene TRBV18; no definite D call. The CDR3 runs to 16 residues. Trimming pared 3 bases from V and 0 bases from J, leaving 12 bases between. The germline CDR1 and CDR2 sequences are KGHSH and LQKENI. The CDR3 sequence is CASSPLPLTSYNEQFF. In DNA, the CDR3 is TGTGCCAGCTCACCCCTGCCCCTAACCTCCTACAATGAGCAGTTCTTC.

The rearrangement joins TRBV4-3 to TRBJ2-5; 8 bases align to TRBD2. Germline V CDR1 and CDR2: LGHNA, YSLEER. With V trimmed by 3 bases and J by 4 bases, 10 bases remained unmatched. The CDR3 contains 16 residues. CDR3 sequence (DNA): TGCGCCAGCAGCCAGGGCGGGACTAGTCGGGGAGAGACCCAGTACTTC. This encodes CASSQGGTSRGETQYF.

The gene calls are TRBV7-8 and TRBJ2-5; 8 bases match TRBD1. CDR3 length equals 18 residues. V lost 1 base to trimming and J lost 2 bases; unmatched junction nucleotides: 12. The germline CDR1 and CDR2 sequences are SGHVS and FQNEAQ. CDR3 DNA sequence: TGTGCCAGCAGCTTAGATCGCAGACAGGGGATTGTACAAGAGACCCAGTACTTC. It translates to CASSLDRRQGIVQETQYF.

CDR3 sequence: CASSSRLAGRSSYEQYF. CDR3 in DNA: TGTGCCAGCAGCTCCCGACTAGCGGGGCGAAGCTCCTACGAGCAGTACTTC. This chain uses TRBV7-3 with TRBJ2-7; TRBD2 matches 11 bases. The germline CDR1 and CDR2 sequences are SGHTA and FQGTGA. J gave up 0 bases and V 4 bases, and 8 bases lay outside the gene matches. The CDR3 is 17 residues long.

This clonotype was counted only a few times. The chain joins TRBV7-2 to TRBJ2-3; 9 nucleotides match TRBD2. CDR3 size: 15 residues. Germline lookup yields CDR1 SGHTA and CDR2 FQGNSA. Trimming removed 3 bases from V and 2 bases from J; junction bases left unmatched: 3. As DNA, the CDR3 is TGTGCCAGCAGCTTGCTAGCGGGGTACACAGATACGCAGTATTTT. This codes for CASSLLAGYTDTQYF.

This clonotype was observed a few times. The chain links TRBV2 to TRBJ2-7; unclear D gene. Trimming pared 6 bases from V and 5 bases from J, leaving 14 bases between. The CDR3 covers 13 residues. The germline CDR1 and CDR2 sequences are SNHLY and FYNNEI. The CDR3 loop is CASRSPPLDEQYV. The CDR3 nucleotides read TGTGCCAGCAGGTCTCCCCCCCTGGACGAGCAGTACGTC.

J is TRBJ2-2 and V is TRBV7-6; tentatively, D is TRBD1 (6 bases). The germline CDR1 and CDR2 sequences are SGHVS and FNYEAQ. V was pared by 1 base and J by 6 bases, with 12 bases between. CDR3 length: 15 amino acids. In nucleotides, the CDR3 is TGTGCCAGCAGCTTAGTTACAGGGTGGTCCGGGGAGCTGTTTTTT. This gives the protein CASSLVTGWSGELFF.

This clonotype has just a few counts. The CDR3, as DNA: TGTGCCAGCGCGGACTTCAGTCTCCACGGAAAGTATGGCTACACCTTC. Its protein is CASADFSLHGKYGYTF. The V call is TRBV27, the J call TRBJ1-2; D gene uncertain. Germline loops: CDR1 MNHEY, CDR2 SMNVEV (reference sequence). The CDR3 totals 16 residues. V was pared by 8 bases and J by 5 bases, with 24 bases between.

There are a few counts of this clonotype. The chain links TRBV19 to TRBJ1-4; D might be TRBD1 (6 bases). The length of the CDR3 is 15 residues. V lost 5 bases, J lost 7 bases, and 17 bases lay in between. The germline V gene has CDR1 LNHDA and CDR2 SQIVND (reference sequence). DNA of the CDR3: TGTGCCAGTAGTGCAACAGGACAGAGCGGTGAAAAACTGTTTTTT. It specifies CASSATGQSGEKLFF.

This clonotype was recorded a few times. The chain is built from TRBV7-2 and TRBJ2-3; D is undetermined. Per the germline V gene, CDR1 is SGHTA and CDR2 is FQGNSA. This CDR3 contains 15 residues. Trimming took 1 base from V and 2 from J, leaving 10 bases between them. CDR3 bases: TGTGCCAGCAGCTTAGTGGTCTATCTCACAGATACGCAGTATTTT. Its protein is CASSLVVYLTDTQYF.

This clonotype has only a few counts. The chain carries TRBV5-1 and TRBJ2-5, with D perhaps assigned TRBD1 or TRBD2 (5 bases each). This CDR3 is built from 15 residues. Germline V lookup: CDR1 SGHRS, CDR2 YFSETQ. The V end lost 4 bases, the J end lost 2 bases, and 15 bases lay between the germline ends. The CDR3 is CASSPQTGRQETQYF. CDR3 in DNA: TGCGCCAGCAGCCCCCAAACGGGACGACAAGAGACCCAGTACTTC.

The rearrangement uses TRBV2 and TRBJ1-1; D is unresolved. Trimming stripped 6 bases from V and 5 bases from J, with 10 bases between. CDR3 size: 12 residues. The germline V gene encodes CDR1 SNHLY and CDR2 FYNNEI. The CDR3 loop reads CASRTSGTEAFF. The CDR3 DNA is TGTGCCAGCAGGACCTCGGGAACTGAAGCTTTCTTT.

The CDR3 region is CASSQETGVSTDTQYF. DNA for the CDR3: TGCGCCAGCAGCCAAGAAACAGGGGTCTCAACAGATACGCAGTATTTT. This rearrangement joins TRBV4-1 to TRBJ2-3; 7 bases align to TRBD1. V lost 0 bases and J lost 3; bases outside the gene matches: 6. CDR1 is MGHRA and CDR2 is YSYEKL in the germline V gene. The CDR3 contains 16 residues.

This clonotype was seen a few times. This chain connects TRBV3-1 to TRBJ2-1; no clear D. V was cut by 2 bases and J by 8 bases, with 16 bases left in between. The CDR3 length is 15 residues. Germline V gives CDR1 LGHDT, CDR2 YNNKEL (reference sequence). The CDR3 DNA reads TGTGCCAGCAGCCAAAGTGTGGGATTGGGCGATGAGCAGTTCTTC. Amino acids: CASSQSVGLGDEQFF.

This clonotype was seen a handful of times. V usage is TRBV7-3 and J usage is TRBJ2-3; 8 bases match TRBD1. CDR1 SGHTA and CDR2 FQGTGA come from the germline V gene. CDR3 size: 15 residues. The V segment lost 1 base and the J segment 6 bases; nucleotides outside the gene matches: 6. The CDR3: CASSLNPQGVDTQYF. The CDR3 coding sequence is TGTGCCAGCAGCTTAAATCCACAGGGGGTGGATACGCAGTATTTT.

A few counts support this clonotype. J is TRBJ1-2 and V is TRBV7-2; D call uncertain. The V gene lost 3 bases and the J gene lost 4 bases, with 6 bases spanning the gap. Germline V gives CDR1 SGHTA, CDR2 FQGNSA. The CDR3 covers 12 residues. The CDR3 nucleotides are TGTGCCAGCAGCTTCGACTCCTATGGCTACACCTTC. Amino acid sequence: CASSFDSYGYTF.

The J gene is TRBJ2-7, the V gene TRBV5-1; 7 bases align to TRBD1. CDR3 length: 13 residues. Germline CDR1 reads SGHRS; CDR2 reads YFSETQ. The trim removed 4 bases at V and 6 bases at J, leaving 7 bases unmatched. CDR3 bases: TGCGCCAGCAGCCTTAATACAGGGGTCGAGCAGTACTTC. Translating gives CASSLNTGVEQYF.

The rearrangement links TRBV20-1 to TRBJ1-2; 12 bases fit TRBD1. V lost 6 bases and J lost 6; bases outside the gene matches: 8. The CDR3 consists of 14 residues. Germline V gives CDR1 DFQATT, CDR2 SNEGSKA (reference sequence). The CDR3: CSARGQGARNGYTF. Written as DNA, the CDR3 is TGCAGTGCCAGGGGACAGGGGGCTCGTAATGGCTACACCTTC.

This clonotype showed up just a few times. This sequence joins TRBV20-1 and TRBJ2-4; possibly TRBD2 for D (5 bases). The CDR3 extends over 12 amino acids. V was shortened by 4 bases and J by 6 bases, with 10 bases between the two germline ends. CDR1 is DFQATT and CDR2 is SNEGSKA in the germline V gene (reference sequence). Written as DNA, the CDR3 is TGCAGTGCTAACCGGGAAGGAAACATTCAGTACTTC. It is translated as CSANREGNIQYF.

In this sample, this clonotype turned up many times. CDR3 sequence: CASSLAAGGYNEQFF. DNA for the CDR3: TGTGCCAGCAGCTTAGCGGCGGGGGGATACAATGAGCAGTTCTTC. J is TRBJ2-1 and V is TRBV7-3; 8 positions agree with TRBD2. J lost 4 bases, V lost 2 bases, and 4 bases had no gene match. CDR1 SGHTA and CDR2 FQGTGA come from the germline V gene. This CDR3 region has 15 residues.

The chain carries TRBV6-6 and TRBJ2-5; 8 nucleotides align to TRBD2. Trimming cost V 2 bases and J 4 bases; bases outside gene matches: 9. The CDR3 loop spans 16 amino acids. The germline gives CDR1 MNHNY, CDR2 SVGAGI (reference sequence). Here the CDR3 DNA reads TGTGCCAGCAGTTACCCGCGGGGGGCAATCCTAGAGACCCAGTACTTC. It is translated as CASSYPRGAILETQYF.

This clonotype was recorded at least ten times. The chain uses TRBV27 and TRBJ2-5; D remains unclear. V was trimmed by 5 bases and J by 1 base, leaving 8 bases between them. Looked up from germline, CDR1 is MNHEY and CDR2 is SMNVEV (reference sequence). This CDR3 comprises 13 residues. CDR3: CASSQRVQETQYF. The CDR3 DNA sequence: TGTGCCAGCAGTCAGAGAGTCCAAGAGACCCAGTACTTC.